The rows below give T cell receptor beta chains drawn from one sample of a study of T cell responses to AZD1222 COVID-19 vaccine. Measured with immunoSEQ multiplex PCR; TCRdb has only the in-frame clones, and not every one. The sample holds about 200,000 clones, 90% to 95% seen once. Sequences were derived from peripheral blood, sampled 28 days after the second dose of the MenACWY control vaccine. These receptors all stem from an adult who received the MenACWY meningococcal vaccine as a control. The CDR3 runs from the conserved cysteine through the conserved F or W. The D gene is left open where the match is weak. Clone sizes are given selectively: once, few, many, or a class where the clone is expanded.

j_gene: TRBJ2-3; d_gene: NA; v_gene: TRBV6-5; abundance: NA; CDR3aa: CASSYSYTDTQYF; CDR3nt: TGTGCCAGCAGTTACTCGTACACAGATACGCAGTATTTT
j_gene: TRBJ2-7; d_gene: TRBD1; v_gene: TRBV29-1; abundance: once; CDR3aa: CSVEGTGARGSYEQYF; CDR3nt: TGCAGCGTTGAAGGGACAGGGGCAAGGGGCTCCTACGAGCAGTACTTC
j_gene: TRBJ2-2; d_gene: TRBD2; v_gene: TRBV28; abundance: NA; CDR3aa: CASSTTSGKFRGELFF; CDR3nt: TGTGCCAGCAGTACGACTAGCGGAAAATTTCGCGGGGAGCTGTTTTTT
j_gene: TRBJ2-3; d_gene: NA; v_gene: TRBV6-4; abundance: NA; CDR3aa: CASSEGGSSTDTQYF; CDR3nt: TGTGCCAGCAGTGAGGGCGGGTCTAGCACAGATACGCAGTATTTT
j_gene: TRBJ2-1; d_gene: NA; v_gene: TRBV5-8; abundance: NA; CDR3aa: CASSLTSSSYNEQFF; CDR3nt: TGTGCCAGCAGCCTCACTAGCAGCTCCTACAATGAGCAGTTCTTC
j_gene: TRBJ2-7; d_gene: TRBD1; v_gene: TRBV28; abundance: NA; CDR3aa: CASSQDRDTYEQYF; CDR3nt: TGTGCCAGCAGCCAGGACAGGGATACCTACGAGCAGTACTTC
j_gene: TRBJ2-7; d_gene: NA; v_gene: TRBV27; abundance: NA; CDR3aa: CASSFGISYEQYF; CDR3nt: TGTGCCAGCAGTTTCGGGATTTCCTACGAGCAGTACTTC
j_gene: TRBJ1-2; d_gene: TRBD1; v_gene: TRBV28; abundance: NA; CDR3aa: CASEAMTGNYGYTF; CDR3nt: TGTGCCAGCGAGGCCATGACAGGGAACTATGGCTACACCTTC
j_gene: TRBJ2-7; d_gene: TRBD1; v_gene: TRBV5-1; abundance: NA; CDR3aa: CASSVGQGAGEQYF; CDR3nt: TGCGCCAGCAGCGTAGGACAGGGGGCGGGCGAGCAGTACTTC
j_gene: TRBJ2-1; d_gene: NA; v_gene: TRBV30; abundance: NA; CDR3aa: CAWSLSVANFYNEQFF; CDR3nt: TGTGCCTGGAGCCTCTCGGTAGCGAACTTCTACAATGAGCAGTTCTTC
j_gene: TRBJ1-2; d_gene: NA; v_gene: TRBV28; abundance: once; CDR3aa: CASSLQTWGYTF; CDR3nt: TGTGCCAGCAGTCTCCAGACATGGGGCTACACCTTC
j_gene: TRBJ2-7; d_gene: NA; v_gene: TRBV27; abundance: NA; CDR3aa: CASSHQGLDTYEQYF; CDR3nt: TGTGCCAGCAGCCACCAGGGCCTCGACACCTACGAGCAGTACTTC
j_gene: TRBJ1-1; d_gene: TRBD1; v_gene: TRBV7-9; abundance: NA; CDR3aa: CASSLEGQGNTEAFF; CDR3nt: TGTGCCAGCAGCTTAGAAGGACAGGGAAACACTGAAGCTTTCTTT
j_gene: TRBJ1-2; d_gene: NA; v_gene: TRBV19; abundance: NA; CDR3aa: CASSTSRLDGYTF; CDR3nt: TGTGCCAGTAGTACCTCCAGGTTGGATGGCTACACCTTC
j_gene: TRBJ1-4; d_gene: TRBD1; v_gene: TRBV19; abundance: NA; CDR3aa: CASSIDREGTGDEKLFF; CDR3nt: TGTGCCAGTAGTATAGATCGAGAGGGGACAGGGGATGAAAAACTGTTTTTT
j_gene: TRBJ2-7; d_gene: NA; v_gene: TRBV7-3; abundance: NA; CDR3aa: CASSLGGSGYEQYF; CDR3nt: TGTGCCAGCAGCTTAGGGGGTAGCGGCTACGAGCAGTACTTC
j_gene: TRBJ2-1; d_gene: NA; v_gene: TRBV7-9; abundance: NA; CDR3aa: CASSTVSSYNEQFF; CDR3nt: TGTGCCAGCAGCACCGTCTCATCGTACAATGAGCAGTTCTTC
j_gene: TRBJ1-1; d_gene: NA; v_gene: TRBV13; abundance: NA; CDR3aa: CASSTGTTEAFF; CDR3nt: TGTGCCAGCAGTACAGGGACCACTGAAGCTTTCTTT
j_gene: TRBJ1-1; d_gene: NA; v_gene: TRBV6-5; abundance: NA; CDR3aa: CASSVRGNTEAFF; CDR3nt: TGTGCCAGCAGCGTCAGGGGCAACACTGAAGCTTTCTTT
j_gene: TRBJ1-5; d_gene: NA; v_gene: TRBV24-1; abundance: once; CDR3aa: CARGRDNQPQHF; CDR3nt: TGTGCCAGGGGTAGGGACAATCAGCCCCAGCATTTT
j_gene: TRBJ1-1; d_gene: TRBD1; v_gene: TRBV12-3/TRBV12-4; abundance: NA; CDR3aa: CASSLGQGVEAFF; CDR3nt: TGTGCCAGCAGTTTAGGGCAGGGGGTTGAAGCTTTCTTT
j_gene: TRBJ1-2; d_gene: NA; v_gene: TRBV2; abundance: NA; CDR3aa: CASSLRGVNYGYTF; CDR3nt: TGTGCCAGCAGCCTTCGGGGGGTTAACTATGGCTACACCTTC
j_gene: TRBJ2-7; d_gene: NA; v_gene: TRBV7-8; abundance: NA; CDR3aa: CASSLDPGLNYEQYF; CDR3nt: TGTGCCAGCAGCTTAGATCCGGGGCTAAACTACGAGCAGTACTTC